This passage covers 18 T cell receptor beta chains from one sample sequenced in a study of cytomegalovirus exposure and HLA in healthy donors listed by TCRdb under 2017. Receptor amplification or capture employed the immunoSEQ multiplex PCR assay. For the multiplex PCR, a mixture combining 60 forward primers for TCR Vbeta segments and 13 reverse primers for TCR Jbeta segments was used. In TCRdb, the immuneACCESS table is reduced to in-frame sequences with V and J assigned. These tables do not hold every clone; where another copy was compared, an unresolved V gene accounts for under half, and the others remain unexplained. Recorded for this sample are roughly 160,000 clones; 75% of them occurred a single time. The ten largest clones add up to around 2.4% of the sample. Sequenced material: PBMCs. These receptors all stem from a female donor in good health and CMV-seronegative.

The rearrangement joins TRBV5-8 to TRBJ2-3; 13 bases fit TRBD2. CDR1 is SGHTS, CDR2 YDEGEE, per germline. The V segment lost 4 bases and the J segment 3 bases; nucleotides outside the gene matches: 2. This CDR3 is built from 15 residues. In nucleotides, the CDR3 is TGTGCCAGCAGCCCGGGACTAGCGGGGACAGATACGCAGTATTTT. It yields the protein CASSPGLAGTDTQYF.

The CDR3 nucleotides read TGTGCCAGTAGTTTAGGGAGCTATAGCAATCAGCCCCAGCATTTT. This codes for CASSLGSYSNQPQHF. This sequence joins TRBV19 and TRBJ1-5; D gene uncertain. The CDR3 totals 15 residues. V lost 5 bases, J lost 0 bases, and 11 bases lay in between. The V gene's germline CDR1 is LNHDA and CDR2 SQIVND (reference sequence).

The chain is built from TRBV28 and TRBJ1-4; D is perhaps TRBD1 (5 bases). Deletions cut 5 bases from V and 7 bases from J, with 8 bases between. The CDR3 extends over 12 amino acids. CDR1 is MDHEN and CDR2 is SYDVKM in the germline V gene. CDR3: CASSGGGEKLFF. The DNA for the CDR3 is TGTGCCAGCAGTGGGGGGGGTGAAAAACTGTTTTTT.

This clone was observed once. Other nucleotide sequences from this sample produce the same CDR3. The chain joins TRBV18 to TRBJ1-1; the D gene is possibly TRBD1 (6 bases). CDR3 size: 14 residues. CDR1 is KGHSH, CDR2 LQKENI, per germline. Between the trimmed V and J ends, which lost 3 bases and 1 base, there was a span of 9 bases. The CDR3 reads CASSPQGRNTEAFF. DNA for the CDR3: TGTGCCAGCTCACCTCAGGGGAGGAACACTGAAGCTTTCTTT.

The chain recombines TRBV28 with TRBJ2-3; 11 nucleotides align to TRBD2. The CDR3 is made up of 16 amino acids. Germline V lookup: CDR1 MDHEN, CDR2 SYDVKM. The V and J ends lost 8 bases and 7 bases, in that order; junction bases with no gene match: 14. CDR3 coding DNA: TGTGCCAGCGGCCCTTCCCTAGCGGGGGGCCCTTATACGCAGTATTTT. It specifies CASGPSLAGGPYTQYF. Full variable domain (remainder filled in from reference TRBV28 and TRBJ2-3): DVKVTQSSRYLVKRTGEKVFLECVQDMDHENMFWYRQDPGLGLRLIYFSYDVKMKEKGDIPEGYSVSREKKERFSLILESASTNQTSMYLCASGPSLAGGPYTQYFGPGTRLTVL.

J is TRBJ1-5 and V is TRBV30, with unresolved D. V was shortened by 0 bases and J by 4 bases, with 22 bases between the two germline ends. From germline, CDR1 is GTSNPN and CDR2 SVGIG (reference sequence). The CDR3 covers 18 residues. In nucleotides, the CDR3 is TGTGCCTGGAGTGTATCGCTAGGCGGGCAGGTCCTTAATCAGCCCCAGCATTTT. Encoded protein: CAWSVSLGGQVLNQPQHF.

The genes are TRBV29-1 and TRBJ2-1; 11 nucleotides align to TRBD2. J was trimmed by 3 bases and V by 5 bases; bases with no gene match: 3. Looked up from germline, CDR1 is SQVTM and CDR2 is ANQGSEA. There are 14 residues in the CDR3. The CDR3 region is CSVWGTSGYNEQFF. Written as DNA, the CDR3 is TGCAGCGTTTGGGGGACTAGCGGCTACAATGAGCAGTTCTTC.

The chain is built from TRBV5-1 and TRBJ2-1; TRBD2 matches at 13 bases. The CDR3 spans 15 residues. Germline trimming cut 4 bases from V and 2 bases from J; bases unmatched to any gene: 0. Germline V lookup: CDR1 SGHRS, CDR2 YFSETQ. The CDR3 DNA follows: TGCGCCAGCAGCGGGACTAGCGGGGCCTACAATGAGCAGTTCTTC. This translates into CASSGTSGAYNEQFF.

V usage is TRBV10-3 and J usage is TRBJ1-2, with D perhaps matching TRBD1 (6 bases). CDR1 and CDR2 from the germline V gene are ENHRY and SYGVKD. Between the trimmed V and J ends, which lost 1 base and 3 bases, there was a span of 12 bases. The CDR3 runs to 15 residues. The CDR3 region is CAISEYQGQDYGYTF. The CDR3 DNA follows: TGTGCCATCAGTGAGTACCAGGGGCAGGACTATGGCTACACCTTC.

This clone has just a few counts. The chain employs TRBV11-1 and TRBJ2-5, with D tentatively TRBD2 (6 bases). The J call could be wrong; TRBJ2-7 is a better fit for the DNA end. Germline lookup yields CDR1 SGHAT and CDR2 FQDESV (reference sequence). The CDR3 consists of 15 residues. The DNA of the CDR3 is TGTGCCAGCAGCTTAAACCGGGACTTTAGCGGCGAGCAGTACTTC. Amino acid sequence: CASSLNRDFSGEQYF.

The CDR3 bases are TGTGCCAGCAGTCCTATACTAGCGGGGGGGCTAGAGACCCAGTACTTC. Amino acid sequence: CASSPILAGGLETQYF. V and J are TRBV2 and TRBJ2-5; TRBD2 matches 13 bases. Trimming removed 5 bases from V and 4 bases from J; junction bases left unmatched: 7. The CDR3 length is 16 residues. Per germline, CDR1 SNHLY and CDR2 FYNNEI.

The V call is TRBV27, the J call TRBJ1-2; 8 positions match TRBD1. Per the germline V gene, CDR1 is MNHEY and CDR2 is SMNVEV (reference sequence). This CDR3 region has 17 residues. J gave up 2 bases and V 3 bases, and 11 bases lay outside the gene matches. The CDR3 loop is CASSFLTGPGGNYGYTF. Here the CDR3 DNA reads TGTGCCAGCAGTTTTCTGACTGGGCCAGGGGGCAACTATGGCTACACCTTC.

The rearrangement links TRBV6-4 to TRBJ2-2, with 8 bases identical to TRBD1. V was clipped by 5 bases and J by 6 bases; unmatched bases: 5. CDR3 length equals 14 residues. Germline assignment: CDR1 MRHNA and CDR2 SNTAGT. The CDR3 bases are TGTGCCAGCAGTCCGACAGGGGAGGCCGGGGAGCTGTTTTTT. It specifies CASSPTGEAGELFF.

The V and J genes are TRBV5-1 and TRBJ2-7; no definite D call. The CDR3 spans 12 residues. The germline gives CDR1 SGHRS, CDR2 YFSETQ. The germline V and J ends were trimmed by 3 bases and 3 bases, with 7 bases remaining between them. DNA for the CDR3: TGCGCCAGCAGCTCAGATTTCTACGAGCAGTACTTC. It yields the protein CASSSDFYEQYF.

The CDR3 nucleotides read TGTGCCAGCAGTGAAAACTACAGGGACTACGAGCAGTACTTC. Protein product: CASSENYRDYEQYF. The chain carries TRBV6-1 and TRBJ2-7, with D possibly matching TRBD1 (6 bases). CDR3 length: 14 residues. With 2 bases removed from V and 3 bases from J, the gap between germline ends came to 11 bases. Germline CDR1 is MNHNS and CDR2 is SASEGT.

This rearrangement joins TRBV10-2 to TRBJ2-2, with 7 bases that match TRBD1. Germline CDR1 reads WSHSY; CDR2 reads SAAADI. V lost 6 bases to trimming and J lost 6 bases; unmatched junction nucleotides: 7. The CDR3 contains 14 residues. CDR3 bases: TGCGCCAGCAGGGAGACAGGGATTCCCGGGGAGCTGTTTTTT. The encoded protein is CASRETGIPGELFF.

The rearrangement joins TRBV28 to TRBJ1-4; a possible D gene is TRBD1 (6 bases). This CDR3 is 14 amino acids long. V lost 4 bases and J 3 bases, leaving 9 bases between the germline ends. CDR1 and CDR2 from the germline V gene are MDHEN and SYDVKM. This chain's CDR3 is CASSSRGPNEKLFF. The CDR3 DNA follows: TGTGCCAGCAGTTCCAGGGGACCTAATGAAAAACTGTTTTTT.

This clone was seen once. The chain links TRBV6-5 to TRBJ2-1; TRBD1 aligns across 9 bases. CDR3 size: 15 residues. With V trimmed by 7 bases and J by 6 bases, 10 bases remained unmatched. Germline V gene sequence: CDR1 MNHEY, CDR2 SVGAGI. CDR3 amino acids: CASKPGTGLSNEQFF. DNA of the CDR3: TGTGCCAGCAAACCCGGGACAGGGCTGTCCAATGAGCAGTTCTTC.